Listed below are T cell receptor beta chains from one sample, sequenced in a study of T cell clones after liver transplantation. Here immunoSEQ multiplex PCR was the method, and the copy in TCRdb shows in-frame clones only, minus some. The top ten hold about 2% of the sample, which has some 80,000 clones, about 85% seen once. Sequencing used CD4+ T cells from blood, obtained less than 50 months after liver transplant. The receptors shown here come from a human patient who received a liver transplant. A subset of T cells may come from the graft donor. The CDR3 runs from the conserved cysteine through the conserved F or W. Each record gives: clone size, V gene, D gene, J gene, CDR3 DNA, CDR3 protein. A D gene is named only where the DNA matches it firmly. Clone size is stated in some rows and not others, as once, few, many or a class when expanded.

>-|TRBV19|-|TRBJ2-5
TGTGCCAGTAGTAAATCGGTCCGAGGGGAGACCCAGTACTTC
CASSKSVRGETQYF
>-|TRBV6-6|TRBD1|TRBJ2-7
TGTGCCAGCAGTCTCCGGACAGGAAACTACGAGCAGTACTTC
CASSLRTGNYEQYF
>once|TRBV4-2|TRBD2|TRBJ2-7
TGTGCCAGCAGCCAAAGGGGACTAGCTTCGGGCTACGAGCAGTACTTC
CASSQRGLASGYEQYF
>once|TRBV4-3|-|TRBJ2-2
TGCGCCAGCAGCCAAGGCGTAGGACGAACCGGGGAGCTGTTTTTT
CASSQGVGRTGELFF
>-|TRBV11-2|TRBD1|TRBJ2-7
TGTGCCAGCAGCTTGGGACAGACCCACTACGAGCAGTACTTC
CASSLGQTHYEQYF
>-|TRBV10-3|TRBD1|TRBJ2-1
TGTGCCATTCGACAGGGGGACAATGAGCAGTTCTTC
CAIRQGDNEQFF
>once|TRBV5-1|-|TRBJ2-7
TGCGCCAGCAGCTTGGAGTCGGGAGTCTACGAGCAGTACTTC
CASSLESGVYEQYF
>-|TRBV15|-|TRBJ2-1
TGTGCCACCAGCAGAGATCGGAGCGGTCCTGAGCAGTTCTTC
CATSRDRSGPEQFF
>-|TRBV4-2|-|TRBJ1-5
TGTGCCAGCAGCCAAGATCTTAGGCAGCCCCAGCATTTT
CASSQDLRQPQHF
>-|TRBV5-1|-|TRBJ2-3
TGCGCCAGCAGCTTACAGGGACGCACAGATACGCAGTATTTT
CASSLQGRTDTQYF
>once|TRBV5-4|-|TRBJ2-7
TGTGCCAGCAGATCGGGACGGACGACCTACGAGCAGTACTTC
CASRSGRTTYEQYF
>-|TRBV7-9|-|TRBJ2-7
TGTGCCAGCAGCACAAAACAGCTGTCTTCAGTTTGG
CASSTKQLSSVW
>once|TRBV5-1|TRBD2|TRBJ2-1
TGCGTTTCCCGTACTAGCGGACAGTCCTACAATGAGCAGTTCTTC
CVSRTSGQSYNEQFF
>-|TRBV6-6|-|TRBJ2-2
TGTGCCAGCAGTTACCGGCTGCAGCGGGACACCGGGGAGCTGTTTTTT
CASSYRLQRDTGELFF
>-|TRBV7-2|TRBD1|TRBJ1-5
TGTGCCAGCAGCACGGACAGGGGCAGCTATCAGCCCCAGCATTTT
CASSTDRGSYQPQHF
>-|TRBV4-2|-|TRBJ2-2
TGTGCCAGCAGCCAAGTTGGGTCGGGGGAGCTGTTTTTT
CASSQVGSGELFF
>-|TRBV5-1|-|TRBJ2-3
TGCGCCAGCAGCTTTAGGGGACAACGCACAGATACGCAGTATTTT
CASSFRGQRTDTQYF
>-|TRBV5-1|-|TRBJ1-5
TGCGCCAGCAGCTTGGCTCCGACAGGTCAGGGCAATCAGCCCCAGCATTTT
CASSLAPTGQGNQPQHF
>-|TRBV9|TRBD2|TRBJ2-2
TGTGCCAGCAGCACCCGACTAGCGGGAAAGAACACCGGGGAGCTGTTTTTT
CASSTRLAGKNTGELFF
>-|TRBV10-3|-|TRBJ1-2
TGTGCCATCAGTGCGTCCTTCGTAGGGTCCTATGGCTACACCTTC
CAISASFVGSYGYTF
>-|TRBV19|TRBD1|TRBJ2-3
TGTGCCAGTAGTTTCTCTTCGACAGGGCTTTTCACAGATACGCAGTATTTT
CASSFSSTGLFTDTQYF
>-|TRBV7-7|-|TRBJ2-3
TGTGCTAGCAGCAAGAGGGTTCAGTTTGATACGCAGTATTTT
CASSKRVQFDTQYF
>few|TRBV6-1|-|TRBJ1-1
TGTGCCAGCACGTTGGAGGGCATTGGCACTGAAGCTTTCTTT
CASTLEGIGTEAFF
>-|TRBV18|-|TRBJ1-1
TGTGCCAGCTGTTGGGAGGCGGCAACTGAAGCTTTCTTT
CASCWEAATEAFF
>few|TRBV27|TRBD1|TRBJ2-7
TGTGCCAGCAGTCGACAGGGGATCGACGAGCAGTACTTC
CASSRQGIDEQYF
>few|TRBV4-3|-|TRBJ2-2
TGCGCCAGCAGCCAAGAACAGGCGGGGAACACCGGGGAGCTGTTTTTT
CASSQEQAGNTGELFF
>-|TRBV7-7|TRBD2|TRBJ2-5
TGTGCTAGCAGCTCAGGCGGGAGGGCAGAGACCCAGTACTTC
CASSSGGRAETQYF
>-|TRBV21-1|-|TRBJ1-2
TGTGCCAGCAGCAAGCCAGGGCTTTTCTATGGCTACACCTTC
CASSKPGLFYGYTF
>-|TRBV14|-|TRBJ2-2
TGTGCCAGCAGCCAAGCTATCAACACCGGGGAGCTGTTTTTT
CASSQAINTGELFF
>-|TRBV5-6|TRBD1|TRBJ2-7
TGTGCCAGCAGCTTGGACTACAGGGGCTACGAGCAGTACTTC
CASSLDYRGYEQYF
>-|TRBV7-2|-|TRBJ2-6
TGTGCCAGCAGCTCCCTTTCTGGGGCCAACGTCCTGACTTTC
CASSSLSGANVLTF
>once|TRBV7-2|TRBD1|TRBJ2-7
TGTGCCAGCAGCTTAGGAAGGCCGGGACAGAGCTACGAGCAGTACTTC
CASSLGRPGQSYEQYF
>-|TRBV14|-|TRBJ2-1
TGTGCCAGCAGCCTCCGGACGGTCTACAATGAGCAGTTCTTC
CASSLRTVYNEQFF
>-|TRBV6-6|-|TRBJ2-3
TGTGCCAGCAGTTACTCGAGAGAGGGCGCAGATACGCAGTATTTT
CASSYSREGADTQYF
>-|TRBV7-9|TRBD2|TRBJ2-1
TGTGCCAGCAGCTCAGGACTAGCGGGAGGGGGGGTCTACAATGAGCAGTTCTTC
CASSSGLAGGGVYNEQFF
>few|TRBV7-8|-|TRBJ2-1
TGTGCCAGCAGCTATCCCAGTCCTGGGGATGAGCAGTTCTTC
CASSYPSPGDEQFF
>-|TRBV27|-|TRBJ2-2
TGTGCCAGCAGATACTTAAGAGGGACCGGGGAGCTGTTTTTT
CASRYLRGTGELFF
>-|TRBV7-3|-|TRBJ2-3
TGTGCCAGCAGCTTGGGGAATACGCAGTATTTT
CASSLGNTQYF
>-|TRBV11-2|TRBD1|TRBJ2-7
TGTGCCAGCAGCTTTCTAGGACAGGGCTCCTACGAGCAGTACTTC
CASSFLGQGSYEQYF
>-|TRBV19|-|TRBJ2-1
TGTGCCAGTAGTATTAGGGCAGGGGCCAATGAGCAGTTCTTC
CASSIRAGANEQFF
>-|TRBV10-3|TRBD2|TRBJ2-7
TGTGCCATCAGTGAGGGACTAGCGGGAGTTGAGCAGTACTTC
CAISEGLAGVEQYF